This is a list of T cell receptor beta chains from one sample in a study of blood T cell repertoires in COVID-19. Sequencing used immunoSEQ multiplex PCR; TCRdb keeps in-frame clones, though not all of them. Among 200,000 to 300,000 clones listed, about 93% were seen once. Sequencing was performed on peripheral blood. These receptors all stem from a man younger than 45 with COVID-19, enrolled during active disease. CDR3s include the opening cysteine and the closing phenylalanine or tryptophan. The D gene is left open where the match is weak. Where a row states a size, it is once, few, many or the class of an expanded clone; other rows omit it.

v_call,clone_size,j_call,d_call,cdr3_aa,cdr3_nt
TRBV5-4,once,TRBJ1-2,NA,CASSSGGASANYGYTF,TGTGCCAGCTCCTCCGGGGGAGCCTCGGCTAACTATGGCTACACCTTC
TRBV30,few,TRBJ2-7,TRBD1,CAWSTGQGRYEQYF,TGTGCCTGGAGTACGGGACAGGGTCGCTACGAGCAGTACTTC
TRBV13,NA,TRBJ2-5,TRBD1,CASSDDRGETQYF,TGTGCCAGCAGCGATGACAGGGGGGAGACCCAGTACTTC
TRBV5-6,NA,TRBJ1-6,TRBD1,CASRDSGTGSSPLHF,TGTGCCAGCAGAGACTCCGGGACAGGGAGTTCACCCCTCCACTTT
TRBV3-1/TRBV3-2,few,TRBJ2-3,TRBD2,CASSQVLGSVTSGTDTQYF,TGTGCCAGCAGCCAAGTCCTTGGGTCGGTGACTAGCGGCACAGATACGCAGTATTTT
TRBV30,NA,TRBJ2-7,NA,CAWSVYGYEQYF,TGTGCCTGGAGTGTCTACGGGTACGAGCAGTACTTC
TRBV5-1,NA,TRBJ2-2,NA,CASSRDHQGNTGELFF,TGCGCCAGCAGCCGCGATCACCAGGGGAACACCGGGGAGCTGTTTTTT
TRBV21-1,NA,TRBJ2-5,NA,CASSKCPGTSGGFPGETQYF,TGTGCCAGCAGCAAATGCCCCGGGACTAGCGGGGGGTTCCCCGGGGAGACCCAGTACTTC
TRBV5-4,NA,TRBJ2-1,NA,CASSIGGSSYNEQFF,TGTGCCAGCAGCATCGGTGGGAGCTCCTACAATGAGCAGTTCTTC
TRBV9,NA,TRBJ2-2,TRBD1,CASSVSVGTGGTGELFF,TGTGCCAGCAGCGTCTCCGTCGGGACAGGGGGCACCGGGGAGCTGTTTTTT
TRBV5-1,NA,TRBJ2-1,TRBD2,CASQTPPAPPLGLALSYNEQFF,TGCGCCAGTCAAACGCCCCCGGCCCCACCCTTAGGACTAGCCCTCTCCTACAATGAGCAGTTCTTC
TRBV2,NA,TRBJ1-1,TRBD1,CASARQGANTEAFF,TGTGCCAGCGCCCGACAGGGGGCGAACACTGAAGCTTTCTTT
TRBV11-1,once,TRBJ2-7,TRBD1,CASSFDRDRATYEQYF,TGTGCCAGCAGCTTCGACCGGGACAGAGCTACCTACGAGCAGTACTTC
TRBV6-1,NA,TRBJ1-5,NA,CASSEMGPYNNQPQHF,TGTGCCAGCAGTGAAATGGGGCCTTACAACAATCAGCCCCAGCATTTT